Shown below are 19 T cell receptor beta chains from a single sample sequenced in a study of T cell changes during pregnancy in multiple sclerosis. Produced via immunoSEQ multiplex PCR; TCRdb's table is partial and in-frame only. The sample comprises more than 30,000 clones, 85% to 90% of which are singletons, and 0.5% to 0.65% rests with the top ten. Sequenced material: CD4+ T cells from peripheral blood mononuclear cells, taken in the third trimester of pregnancy. Receptors originate from a female donor in good health, enrolled as a control in a pregnancy study.

The chain is built from TRBV5-6 and TRBJ1-3, with a tentative D call TRBD1 (5 bases). The CDR3 length is 15 residues. Trimming took off 4 bases at V and 0 bases at J, with 11 bases between the two ends. From germline, CDR1 is SGHDT and CDR2 YYEEEE. DNA for the CDR3: TGTGCCAGCAGCCCCGACGGGGGCTCTGGAAACACCATATATTTT. This sequence encodes CASSPDGGSGNTIYF.

The CDR3 here is CASSPQDRVYNEQFF. In DNA, the CDR3 is TGTGCCAGCTCACCACAGGACAGGGTCTACAATGAGCAGTTCTTC. The genes are TRBV18 and TRBJ2-1, with 8 nucleotides matching TRBD1. CDR3 size: 15 residues. Germline CDR1 and CDR2: KGHSH and LQKENI. With V trimmed by 1 base and J by 3 bases, 2 bases remained unmatched.

In this sample, this clone turned up a few times. The J gene is TRBJ1-1, the V gene TRBV30; D not certain. Germline CDR1 and CDR2: GTSNPN and SVGIG (reference sequence). Between the trimmed V and J ends, which lost 5 bases and 1 base, there was a span of 8 bases. The CDR3 is 12 amino acids. The chain's CDR3 is CAWDRKNTEAFF. The CDR3 DNA reads as TGTGCCTGGGATAGAAAGAACACTGAAGCTTTCTTT.

This clone was recorded only once. The chain joins TRBV11-2 to TRBJ2-1, with D hard to call. Germline V lookup: CDR1 SGHAT, CDR2 FQNNGV. V was clipped by 0 bases and J by 4 bases, with 10 bases between them. There are 15 residues in the CDR3. Here the CDR3 reads CASSLDLGRYNEQFF. The DNA for the CDR3 is TGTGCCAGCAGCTTAGATCTAGGAAGATACAATGAGCAGTTCTTC.

The chain uses TRBV6-1 and TRBJ1-1, with D tentatively TRBD1 (6 bases). Germline V gene sequence: CDR1 MNHNS, CDR2 SASEGT. The V and J ends lost 7 bases and 12 bases respectively, with 12 bases between them. CDR3 length: 10 residues. Here the CDR3 DNA reads TGTGCCAGCAACAACAGGGCAACTTTCTTT. Its translation is CASNNRATFF.

The gene calls are TRBV6-6 and TRBJ1-5; D is ambiguous. V lost 5 bases to trimming and J lost 4 bases, with 9 bases between them. This CDR3 spans 13 amino acids. Germline loops: CDR1 MNHNY, CDR2 SVGAGI (reference sequence). The DNA of the CDR3 is TGTGCCAGCAGTCGGGGTCTTAATCAGCCCCAGCATTTT. Translation gives CASSRGLNQPQHF.

The CDR3 bases are TGCGCCAGCAGCCCCCAGGTGGCAGGAGATACGCAGTATTTT. Translated, it gives CASSPQVAGDTQYF. The chain uses TRBV5-1 and TRBJ2-3, with D unclear. Trimming pared 4 bases from V and 5 bases from J, leaving 14 bases between. This CDR3 has 14 residues. CDR1 and CDR2 from the germline V gene are SGHRS and YFSETQ.

The rearrangement links TRBV9 to TRBJ2-1, with 14 positions matching TRBD2. After removal of 0 bases from V and 8 bases from J, the junction contained 13 bases not matched to a gene. Germline lookup yields CDR1 SGDLS and CDR2 YYNGEE. This CDR3 contains 19 residues. The DNA of the CDR3 is TGTGCCAGCAGCGTAGGACTAGCGGGAGGGCCACAGGGTTTTTATGAGCAGTTCTTC. Protein product: CASSVGLAGGPQGFYEQFF.

This clone is deemed medium-sized. The V gene is TRBV4-1, the J gene TRBJ1-6, with 9 bases aligning to TRBD1. Germline-derived CDR1 and CDR2 are MGHRA and YSYEKL. V shed 0 bases and J 7 bases; nucleotides not matched to a gene: 4. The CDR3 is 16 amino acids. As DNA, the CDR3 is TGCGCCAGCAGCCAAGAACAGGGGGCGCGGAATTCACCCCTCCACTTT. Its translation: CASSQEQGARNSPLHF.

The chain recombines TRBV4-2 with TRBJ2-1; the D is unclear. The CDR3 is 14 residues long. Germline V gene sequence: CDR1 LGHNA, CDR2 YNFKEQ. V lost 0 bases and J 3 bases, leaving 6 bases between the germline ends. The CDR3 here is CASSQEASYNEQFF. CDR3 coding DNA: TGTGCCAGCAGCCAAGAAGCTAGCTACAATGAGCAGTTCTTC.

This rearrangement joins TRBV29-1 to TRBJ1-2; 8 bases match TRBD1. Germline V gene sequence: CDR1 SQVTM, CDR2 ANQGSEA. The ends lost 1 base at V and 2 bases at J; junction bases unmatched: 3. This CDR3 spans 14 amino acids. CDR3 in DNA: TGCAGCGTTGAAGGGGACAGGACCAACTATGGCTACACCTTC. Translating it yields CSVEGDRTNYGYTF.

The chain is built from TRBV15 and TRBJ1-4, with D possibly being TRBD1 (6 bases). Germline V gene lookup returns CDR1 LNHNV and CDR2 YYDKDF (reference sequence). With 5 bases removed from V and 6 bases from J, the gap between germline ends came to 16 bases. The CDR3 runs to 15 residues. CDR3 DNA: TGTGCCACCAGCCTTAGGGGGGGACCAGATGAAAAACTGTTTTTT. Translation gives CATSLRGGPDEKLFF.

This clone was counted a few times. The genes are TRBV6-1 and TRBJ2-3; 7 nucleotides agree with TRBD2. Germline V lookup: CDR1 MNHNS, CDR2 SASEGT. J gave up 2 bases and V 8 bases, and 4 bases lay outside the gene matches. The CDR3 has 13 residues. CDR3 region: CASLGLNTDTQYF. The CDR3 DNA sequence: TGTGCCAGCTTGGGACTAAACACAGATACGCAGTATTTT.

This clone was seen once. The chain employs TRBV9 and TRBJ1-2, with 9 bases identical to TRBD1. The CDR3 covers 14 residues. The J segment lost 12 bases and the V segment lost 4 bases, leaving 13 bases of the junction unmatched. The V gene's germline CDR1 is SGDLS and CDR2 YYNGEE. The CDR3 bases are TGTGCCAGCAGCTTAACCGGGACAGGGATAGGCCACACCTTC. Its translation is CASSLTGTGIGHTF.

V gene TRBV27 combines with J gene TRBJ1-1, with D possibly TRBD1 on 6 matching bases. Germline V gene sequence: CDR1 MNHEY, CDR2 SMNVEV (reference sequence). V was cut by 7 bases and J by 1 base, with 16 bases left in between. This CDR3 has 15 residues. The CDR3 reads CASKPWGGGNTEAFF. The DNA for the CDR3 is TGTGCCAGCAAACCCTGGGGGGGCGGGAACACTGAAGCTTTCTTT.

The gene calls are TRBV18 and TRBJ1-1; no firm D call. Trimming took 2 bases from V and 7 from J, leaving 14 bases between them. Germline assignment: CDR1 KGHSH and CDR2 LQKENI. This CDR3 has 14 residues. The CDR3 loop is CASSPSTRGGEAFF. The CDR3 bases are TGTGCCAGCTCACCATCGACTAGAGGAGGTGAAGCTTTCTTT.

This clone has a handful of counts. The chain employs TRBV30 and TRBJ2-2, with D possibly being TRBD2 (5 bases). Trimming cost V 0 bases and J 4 bases, with 15 bases left between them. CDR3 length equals 16 residues. Looked up from germline, CDR1 is GTSNPN and CDR2 is SVGIG (reference sequence). The CDR3 nucleotides read TGTGCCTGGAGTGTGATTGGGAGCTGGAGCACCGGGGAGCTGTTTTTT. It is translated as CAWSVIGSWSTGELFF.

CDR3 bases: TGTGCCAGTAACCGGGGAGGGACTGGAAACACCATATATTTT. Its translation: CASNRGGTGNTIYF. The chain couples TRBV19 to TRBJ1-3; no clear D. The CDR3 has 14 residues. CDR1 and CDR2 from the germline V gene are LNHDA and SQIVND (reference sequence). V shed 7 bases and J shed 2 bases, with 12 bases lying between them.

This clone came up a few times. Other DNA sequences in the sample encode the same CDR3. The V call is TRBV2, the J call TRBJ1-1; 8 bases match TRBD1. Trimming at V came to 6 bases and at J to 3 bases, leaving 6 bases not matched to a gene. Germline V gene lookup returns CDR1 SNHLY and CDR2 FYNNEI. The CDR3 contains 14 residues. The CDR3 loop reads CASSPDRGYTEAFF. The CDR3 DNA reads TGTGCCAGCAGCCCCGACAGGGGCTACACTGAAGCTTTCTTT.